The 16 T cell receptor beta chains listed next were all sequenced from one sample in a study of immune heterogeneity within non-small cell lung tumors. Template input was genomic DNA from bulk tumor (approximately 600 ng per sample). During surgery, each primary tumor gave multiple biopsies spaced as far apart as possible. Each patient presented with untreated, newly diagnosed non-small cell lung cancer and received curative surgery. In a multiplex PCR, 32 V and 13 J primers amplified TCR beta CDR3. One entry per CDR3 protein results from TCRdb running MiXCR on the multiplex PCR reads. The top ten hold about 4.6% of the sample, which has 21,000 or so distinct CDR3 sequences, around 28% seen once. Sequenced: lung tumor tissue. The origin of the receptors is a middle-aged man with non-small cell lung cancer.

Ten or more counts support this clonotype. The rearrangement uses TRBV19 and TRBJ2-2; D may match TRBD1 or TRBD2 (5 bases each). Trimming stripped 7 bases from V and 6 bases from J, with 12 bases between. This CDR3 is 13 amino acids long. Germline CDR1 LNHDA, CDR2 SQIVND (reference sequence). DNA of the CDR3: TGTGCCAGTATTGGGACCAGAGCCGGGGAGCTGTTTTTT. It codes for CASIGTRAGELFF. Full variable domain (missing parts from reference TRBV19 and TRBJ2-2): DGGITQSPKYLFRKEGQNVTLSCEQNLNHDAMYWYRQDPGQGLRLIYYSQIVNDFQKGDIAEGYSVSREKKESFPLTVTSAQKNPTAFYLCASIGTRAGELFFGEGSRLTVL.

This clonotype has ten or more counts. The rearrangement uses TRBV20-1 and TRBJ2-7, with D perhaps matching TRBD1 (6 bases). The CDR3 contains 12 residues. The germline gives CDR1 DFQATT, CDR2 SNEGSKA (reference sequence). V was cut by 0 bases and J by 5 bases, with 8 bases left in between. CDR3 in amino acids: CSAREGTNEQYF. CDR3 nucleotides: TGCAGTGCTAGAGAGGGGACAAACGAGCAGTACTTC.

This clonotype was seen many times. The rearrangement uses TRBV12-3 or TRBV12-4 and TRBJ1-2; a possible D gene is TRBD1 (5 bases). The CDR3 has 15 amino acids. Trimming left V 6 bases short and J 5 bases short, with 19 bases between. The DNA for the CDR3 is TGTGCCAGCAGCCGTAGGGACGCCGCAGGGTATGGCTACACCTTC. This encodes CASSRRDAAGYGYTF.

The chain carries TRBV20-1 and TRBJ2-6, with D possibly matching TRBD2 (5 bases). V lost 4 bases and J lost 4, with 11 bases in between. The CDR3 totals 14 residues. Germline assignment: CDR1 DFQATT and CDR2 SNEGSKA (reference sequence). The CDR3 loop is CSANAGVGANVLTF. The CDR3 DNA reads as TGCAGTGCTAATGCGGGTGTGGGGGCCAACGTCCTGACTTTC.

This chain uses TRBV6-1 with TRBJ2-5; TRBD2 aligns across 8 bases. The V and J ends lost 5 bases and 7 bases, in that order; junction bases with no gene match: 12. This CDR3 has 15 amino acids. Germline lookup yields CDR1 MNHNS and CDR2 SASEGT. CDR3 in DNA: TGTGCCAGCAGTCGCCTCGGGACTAGTGGAGTGACCCAGTACTTC. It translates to CASSRLGTSGVTQYF.

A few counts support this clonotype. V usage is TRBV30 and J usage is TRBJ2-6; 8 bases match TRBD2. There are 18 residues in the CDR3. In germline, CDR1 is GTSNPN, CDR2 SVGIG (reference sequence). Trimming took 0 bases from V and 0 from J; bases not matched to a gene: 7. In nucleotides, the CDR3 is TGTGCCTGGAGTGTACTCACTAGCGGAGGCTCTGGGGCCAACGTCCTGACTTTC. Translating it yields CAWSVLTSGGSGANVLTF.

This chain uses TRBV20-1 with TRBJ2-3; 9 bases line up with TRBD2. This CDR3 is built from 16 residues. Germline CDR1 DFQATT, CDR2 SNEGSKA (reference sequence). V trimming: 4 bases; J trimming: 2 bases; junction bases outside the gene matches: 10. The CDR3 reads CSAKGSAGGTTDTQYF. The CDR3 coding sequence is TGCAGTGCTAAGGGCTCTGCGGGAGGGACCACAGATACGCAGTATTTT.

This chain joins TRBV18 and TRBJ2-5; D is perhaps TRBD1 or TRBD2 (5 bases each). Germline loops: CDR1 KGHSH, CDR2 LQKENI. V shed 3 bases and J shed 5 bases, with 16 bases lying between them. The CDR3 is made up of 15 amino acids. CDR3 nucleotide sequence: TGTGCCAGCTCACCTTCTAGTACGGGGCATGAGACCCAGTACTTC. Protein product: CASSPSSTGHETQYF.

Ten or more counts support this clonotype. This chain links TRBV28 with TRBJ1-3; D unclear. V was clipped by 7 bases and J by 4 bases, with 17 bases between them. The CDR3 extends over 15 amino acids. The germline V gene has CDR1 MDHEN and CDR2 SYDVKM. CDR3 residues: CASIPTSRSGNTIYF. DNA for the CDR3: TGTGCCAGCATCCCCACCAGCAGGTCGGGAAACACCATATATTTT.

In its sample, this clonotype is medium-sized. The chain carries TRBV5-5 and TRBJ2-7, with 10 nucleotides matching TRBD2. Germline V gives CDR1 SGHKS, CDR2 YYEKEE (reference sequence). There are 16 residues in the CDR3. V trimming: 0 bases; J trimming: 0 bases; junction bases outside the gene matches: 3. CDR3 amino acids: CASSLAPSGSSYEQYF. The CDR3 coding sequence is TGTGCCAGCAGCTTGGCCCCTAGCGGGAGCTCCTACGAGCAGTACTTC.

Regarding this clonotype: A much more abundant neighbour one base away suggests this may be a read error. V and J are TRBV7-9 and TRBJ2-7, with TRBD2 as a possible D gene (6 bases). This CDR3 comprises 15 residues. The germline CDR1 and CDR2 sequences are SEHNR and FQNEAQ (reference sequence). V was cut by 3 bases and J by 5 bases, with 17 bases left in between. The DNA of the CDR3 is TGTGCCAGCAGCTTGGGAGCGGGCAACCTCCACGAGCAGTACTTC. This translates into CASSLGAGNLHEQYF.

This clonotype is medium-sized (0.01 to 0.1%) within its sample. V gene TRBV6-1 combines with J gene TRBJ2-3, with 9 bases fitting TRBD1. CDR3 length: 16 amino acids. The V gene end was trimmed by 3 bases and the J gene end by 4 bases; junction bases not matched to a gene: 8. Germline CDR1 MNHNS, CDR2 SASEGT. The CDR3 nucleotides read TGTGCCAGCAGTGAGAGGGCCCGGACAGGGGCAGATACGCAGTATTTT. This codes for CASSERARTGADTQYF.

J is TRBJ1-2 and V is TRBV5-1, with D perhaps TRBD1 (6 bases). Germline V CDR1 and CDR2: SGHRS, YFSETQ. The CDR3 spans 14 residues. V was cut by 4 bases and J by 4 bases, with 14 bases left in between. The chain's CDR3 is CASSQGTASYGYTF. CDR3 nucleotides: TGCGCCAGCAGCCAGGGGACGGCCAGCTATGGCTACACCTTC.

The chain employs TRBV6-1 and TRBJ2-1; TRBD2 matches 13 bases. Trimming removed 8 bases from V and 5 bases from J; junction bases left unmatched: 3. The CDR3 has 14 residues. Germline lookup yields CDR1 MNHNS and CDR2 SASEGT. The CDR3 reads CASGTSGTHNEQFF. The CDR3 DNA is TGTGCCAGCGGGACTAGCGGGACGCACAATGAGCAGTTCTTC.

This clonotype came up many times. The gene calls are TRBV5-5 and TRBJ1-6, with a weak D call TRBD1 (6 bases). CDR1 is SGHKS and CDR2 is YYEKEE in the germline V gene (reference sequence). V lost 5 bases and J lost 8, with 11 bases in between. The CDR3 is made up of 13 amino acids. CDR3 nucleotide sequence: TGTGCCAGCAGGAGGGACACCGATTCACCCCTCCACTTT. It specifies CASRRDTDSPLHF.

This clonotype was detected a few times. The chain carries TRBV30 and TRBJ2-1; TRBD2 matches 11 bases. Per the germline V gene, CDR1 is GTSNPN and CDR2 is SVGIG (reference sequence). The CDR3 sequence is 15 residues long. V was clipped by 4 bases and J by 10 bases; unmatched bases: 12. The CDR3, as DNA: TGTGCCTGGAAGGAGTCGCTAGCGGGAGGTGGAGAGCAGTTCTTC. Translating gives CAWKESLAGGGEQFF.